This entry concerns a single TCR beta chain. Antigen: not known. Germline V lookup: CDR1 LGHNA, CDR2 YNFKEQ. CDR3 size: 14 residues. Aged about 6 to 100, donors were systemically healthy Caucasians from Russia. The sample, 7.5 to 10 milliliters of peripheral blood, was drawn from each donor. The entry originates in a study of blood T cells in healthy people across ages. Overall study findings and caveats: Observed TCR beta diversity per million T cells went down as age went up. This fall followed a roughly linear course with age. Naive T cell percentage showed a strong correlation with the diversity of TCR beta.

With a J-beta primer mix and a sample-barcoded 5' primer, a second PCR ran roughly 6 to 11 cycles. TCRdb recomputed calls from the 5' RACE reads with MiXCR, one row per CDR3 protein. This sample has approximately 1,700,000 distinct CDR3 sequences, with about two fifths found just once. This sequence originates from a human donor in good health. The chain recombines TRBV4-2 with TRBJ2-4; D is unresolved. Near its end, the DNA agrees better with TRBJ2-7, so the J call may be wrong. Material: blood. The CDR3, as DNA: TGTGCCAGCAGCCAGAGCGCAGTCTCCTACGAGCAGTACTTC. It encodes CASSQSAVSYEQYF.